Listed below are T cell receptor beta chains from one sample, sequenced in a study of T-cell memory formation after mild COVID-19. Each CDR3 protein gets one entry after TCRdb re-called the 5' RACE reads with MiXCR. This table holds 90,000 to 120,000 distinct CDR3 sequences, about 18% found once. Source material: PBMCs or a T cell subset sorted from them (not recorded which). The receptor source for this set is a young man who had mild COVID-19 (a few samples of this study predate the infection). Cell type and time point are not known. CDR3s include the opening cysteine and the closing phenylalanine or tryptophan. Fields, in order: J gene, V gene, clone size, D gene, CDR3 DNA, CDR3 protein. A D gene is named only where the DNA matches it firmly. Rows give clone size only sometimes, using once, few, many, or a class for an expanded clone.

j_gene: TRBJ1-5
v_gene: TRBV6-2/TRBV6-3
abundance: few
d_gene: NA
CDR3nt: TGTGCCAGCAGTCCAGACGGGGGGAAACAGCCCCAGCATTTT
CDR3aa: CASSPDGGKQPQHF

j_gene: TRBJ2-1
v_gene: TRBV12-3/TRBV12-4
abundance: few
d_gene: TRBD1
CDR3nt: TGTGCCAGCAGCCCACCAACAGGACAGGGAGGCTACAATGAGCAGTTCTTC
CDR3aa: CASSPPTGQGGYNEQFF

j_gene: TRBJ2-3
v_gene: TRBV10-2
abundance: NA
d_gene: TRBD2
CDR3nt: TGCGCCAGCGGCCTAGCGGGGGGGCGTGGAGATACGCAGTATTTT
CDR3aa: CASGLAGGRGDTQYF

j_gene: TRBJ1-4
v_gene: TRBV9
abundance: NA
d_gene: NA
CDR3nt: TGTGCCAGCAGCAGAACTCTTAATGAAAAACTGTTTTTT
CDR3aa: CASSRTLNEKLFF

j_gene: TRBJ2-1
v_gene: TRBV7-2
abundance: medium-sized
d_gene: NA
CDR3nt: TGTGCCAGCAGCTTATTAGGAACGAGCTCCTACAATGAGCAGTTCTTC
CDR3aa: CASSLLGTSSYNEQFF

j_gene: TRBJ2-5
v_gene: TRBV7-7
abundance: few
d_gene: NA
CDR3nt: TGTGCTAGCAGCTCCACCGGGACCCGCGAGACCCAGTACTTC
CDR3aa: CASSSTGTRETQYF

j_gene: TRBJ1-5
v_gene: TRBV2
abundance: few
d_gene: NA
CDR3nt: TGTGCCAGCACCCGGGACACCGAGGGTCAGCCCCAGCATTTT
CDR3aa: CASTRDTEGQPQHF

j_gene: TRBJ1-2
v_gene: TRBV20-1
abundance: few
d_gene: NA
CDR3nt: TGCAGTGCTAGAGTGGGGAACTATGGCTACACCTTC
CDR3aa: CSARVGNYGYTF

j_gene: TRBJ2-2
v_gene: TRBV12-3/TRBV12-4
abundance: NA
d_gene: NA
CDR3nt: TGTGCCAGCAGTCGCCAGCGGAACACCGGGGAGCTGTTTTTT
CDR3aa: CASSRQRNTGELFF

j_gene: TRBJ2-5
v_gene: TRBV7-8
abundance: NA
d_gene: NA
CDR3nt: TGTGCCAGCAGCTTAGCGCACGGGCTTCAAGAGACCCAGTACTTC
CDR3aa: CASSLAHGLQETQYF

j_gene: TRBJ2-3
v_gene: TRBV20-1
abundance: few
d_gene: NA
CDR3nt: TGCAGTGCTACCCCGGTGGGCCACACAGATACGCAGTATTTT
CDR3aa: CSATPVGHTDTQYF

j_gene: TRBJ1-3
v_gene: TRBV7-2
abundance: NA
d_gene: TRBD1
CDR3nt: TGTGCCAGCAGCTTAGACAGGGGGGCTGGAAACACCATATATTTT
CDR3aa: CASSLDRGAGNTIYF

j_gene: TRBJ1-2
v_gene: TRBV20-1
abundance: many
d_gene: TRBD1
CDR3nt: TGCAGTGCTAGAGTTACAGGGGGCGGCTATGGCTACACCTTC
CDR3aa: CSARVTGGGYGYTF

j_gene: TRBJ2-7
v_gene: TRBV5-1
abundance: few
d_gene: NA
CDR3nt: TGCGCCAGCAGCTTGAGTGGGGAGGAGTCCTACGAGCAGTACTTC
CDR3aa: CASSLSGEESYEQYF

j_gene: TRBJ2-3
v_gene: TRBV5-1
abundance: NA
d_gene: TRBD2
CDR3nt: TGCGCCAGCAGCCGAACTAGCGTGCTCGCAGATACGCAGTATTTT
CDR3aa: CASSRTSVLADTQYF

j_gene: TRBJ2-3
v_gene: TRBV7-3
abundance: few
d_gene: NA
CDR3nt: TGTGCCAGCAGCTTGGTGGGCCCAGGGGATACGCAGTATTTT
CDR3aa: CASSLVGPGDTQYF

j_gene: TRBJ1-5
v_gene: TRBV12-3/TRBV12-4
abundance: NA
d_gene: TRBD1
CDR3nt: TGTGCCAGCAGTTCTAATCAGGGGGCTAGCAATCAGCCCCAGCATTTT
CDR3aa: CASSSNQGASNQPQHF

j_gene: TRBJ2-5
v_gene: TRBV6-5
abundance: few
d_gene: NA
CDR3nt: TGTGCCAGCAGTTTTCAAGGGGGCAGGGGGGGAGAGACCCAGTACTTC
CDR3aa: CASSFQGGRGGETQYF

j_gene: TRBJ2-1
v_gene: TRBV6-6
abundance: NA
d_gene: TRBD1
CDR3nt: TGTGCCAGCAGTCCAGGGGGCGCAGGGCCCTACAATGAGCAGTTCTTC
CDR3aa: CASSPGGAGPYNEQFF

j_gene: TRBJ1-1
v_gene: TRBV5-4
abundance: few
d_gene: TRBD1
CDR3nt: TGTGCCAGCAGCCTTCCGGGACAGCTGAACACTGAAGCTTTCTTT
CDR3aa: CASSLPGQLNTEAFF

j_gene: TRBJ1-5
v_gene: TRBV10-3
abundance: NA
d_gene: TRBD1
CDR3nt: TGTGCCACCGACAGGGACGGTAGCAATCAGCCCCAGCATTTT
CDR3aa: CATDRDGSNQPQHF

j_gene: TRBJ2-3
v_gene: TRBV6-2/TRBV6-3
abundance: many
d_gene: NA
CDR3nt: TGTGCCAGCAGTGATTTTTTAGCGACAGATACGCAGTATTTT
CDR3aa: CASSDFLATDTQYF

j_gene: TRBJ1-4
v_gene: TRBV29-1
abundance: few
d_gene: TRBD1
CDR3nt: TGCAGCGTCCGGACAGGAGATGAAAAACTGTTTTTT
CDR3aa: CSVRTGDEKLFF

j_gene: TRBJ2-3
v_gene: TRBV12-3/TRBV12-4
abundance: few
d_gene: NA
CDR3nt: TGTGCCAGCAGTTTCCAGGAGGGCACAGATACGCAGTATTTT
CDR3aa: CASSFQEGTDTQYF

j_gene: TRBJ2-2
v_gene: TRBV7-2
abundance: few
d_gene: TRBD2
CDR3nt: TGTGCCAGCAGCCAACAGACTAGCGGGGTTATCGGGGAGCTGTTTTTT
CDR3aa: CASSQQTSGVIGELFF

j_gene: TRBJ2-5
v_gene: TRBV7-9
abundance: NA
d_gene: TRBD2
CDR3nt: TGTGCCAGCAGCCCCGGGGTAGCGGGGGAAGAGACCCAGTACTTC
CDR3aa: CASSPGVAGEETQYF

j_gene: TRBJ1-2
v_gene: TRBV6-5
abundance: few
d_gene: NA
CDR3nt: TGTGCCAGCAGTTACGGGCGACAGACCGTCGGGTATTGGTATGGCTACACCTTC
CDR3aa: CASSYGRQTVGYWYGYTF

j_gene: TRBJ2-5
v_gene: TRBV4-2
abundance: NA
d_gene: TRBD2
CDR3nt: TGTGCCAGCAGCCGACCCCAGGGACTAGCGGGGGGACTTTACCAAGAGACCCAGTACTTC
CDR3aa: CASSRPQGLAGGLYQETQYF

j_gene: TRBJ2-5
v_gene: TRBV4-2
abundance: NA
d_gene: TRBD2
CDR3nt: TGTGCCAGCAGCCGAAGACTAGCGGGGGGATCGGAAGAGACCCAGTACTTC
CDR3aa: CASSRRLAGGSEETQYF

j_gene: TRBJ1-2
v_gene: TRBV7-9
abundance: NA
d_gene: NA
CDR3nt: TGTGCCAGCAGCTTCAGTGTCGGCTACACCTTC
CDR3aa: CASSFSVGYTF

j_gene: TRBJ2-2
v_gene: TRBV19
abundance: few
d_gene: NA
CDR3nt: TGTGCCAGTAGTATGTGGGGTGCCGGGGAGCTGTTTTTT
CDR3aa: CASSMWGAGELFF

j_gene: TRBJ2-2
v_gene: TRBV2
abundance: NA
d_gene: TRBD1
CDR3nt: TGTGCCACCCAGGGACAGGCCGACACCGGGGAGCTGTTTTTT
CDR3aa: CATQGQADTGELFF

j_gene: TRBJ1-2
v_gene: TRBV12-2
abundance: NA
d_gene: NA
CDR3nt: TGTGCAAGTCGCTTAGCGAGCTCAGGGGACGAGATGGTTAACTATGGCTACACCTTC
CDR3aa: CASRLASSGDEMVNYGYTF

j_gene: TRBJ2-3
v_gene: TRBV7-2
abundance: NA
d_gene: TRBD2
CDR3nt: TGTGCCAGTAGATTTCTAGCGGGGGTGGATACGCAGTATTTT
CDR3aa: CASRFLAGVDTQYF

j_gene: TRBJ1-2
v_gene: TRBV5-1
abundance: NA
d_gene: NA
CDR3nt: TGCGCCAGCAATCCCGGCGGGGACTATGGCTACACCTTC
CDR3aa: CASNPGGDYGYTF

j_gene: TRBJ2-3
v_gene: TRBV20-1
abundance: few
d_gene: TRBD1
CDR3nt: TGCAGTGCAGGACAGGAAAGCACAGATACGCAGTATTTT
CDR3aa: CSAGQESTDTQYF

j_gene: TRBJ2-5
v_gene: TRBV5-1
abundance: few
d_gene: TRBD1
CDR3nt: TGCGCCAGCAGCCCCGCGACAGGGGGAGAGACCCAGTACTTC
CDR3aa: CASSPATGGETQYF

j_gene: TRBJ2-2
v_gene: TRBV3-1
abundance: NA
d_gene: NA
CDR3nt: TGTGCCAGCAGCCAATTAGGCGGGGGCAACACCGGGGAGCTGTTTTTT
CDR3aa: CASSQLGGGNTGELFF

j_gene: TRBJ2-1
v_gene: TRBV4-3
abundance: few
d_gene: TRBD2
CDR3nt: TGCGCCAGCACCCCGGGACTAGCGGGGAGTCCCTACAATGAGCAGTTCTTC
CDR3aa: CASTPGLAGSPYNEQFF

j_gene: TRBJ2-3
v_gene: TRBV6-1
abundance: few
d_gene: NA
CDR3nt: TGTGCCAGCAGTGAATCGGGTGATACGCAGTATTTT
CDR3aa: CASSESGDTQYF

j_gene: TRBJ1-5
v_gene: TRBV3-1
abundance: few
d_gene: TRBD1
CDR3nt: TGTGCCAGCAGCCATGGACACCCGGGACAGGGGAAAGTGTATAGCAATCAGCCCCAGCATTTT
CDR3aa: CASSHGHPGQGKVYSNQPQHF

j_gene: TRBJ2-1
v_gene: TRBV29-1
abundance: NA
d_gene: TRBD1
CDR3nt: TGCAGCGTTGAAGCTATAATTGGACAGGGATCCTACAATGAGCAGTTCTTC
CDR3aa: CSVEAIIGQGSYNEQFF

j_gene: TRBJ2-3
v_gene: TRBV7-6
abundance: NA
d_gene: TRBD1
CDR3nt: TGTGCCAGCAGCTTCCAGGGGGCTATCACAGATACGCAGTATTTT
CDR3aa: CASSFQGAITDTQYF

j_gene: TRBJ1-5
v_gene: TRBV11-2
abundance: NA
d_gene: TRBD1
CDR3nt: TGTGCCAGCAGCAGGGGACAGGGGAGCAATCAGCCCCAGCATTTT
CDR3aa: CASSRGQGSNQPQHF

j_gene: TRBJ2-3
v_gene: TRBV20-1
abundance: NA
d_gene: TRBD2
CDR3nt: TGCAGTGCCAAGGTAGCGGGGAGGGACACAGATACGCAGTATTTT
CDR3aa: CSAKVAGRDTDTQYF

j_gene: TRBJ2-7
v_gene: TRBV6-2/TRBV6-3
abundance: few
d_gene: NA
CDR3nt: TGTGCCAGCAGAAGACGGACCCAACCCTACGAGCAGTACTTC
CDR3aa: CASRRRTQPYEQYF

j_gene: TRBJ1-2
v_gene: TRBV5-1
abundance: NA
d_gene: NA
CDR3nt: TGCGCCAGCAGCTTGGTACCGACAGGTCGAGGCTACACCTTC
CDR3aa: CASSLVPTGRGYTF

j_gene: TRBJ2-5
v_gene: TRBV6-5
abundance: few
d_gene: NA
CDR3nt: TGTGCCAGCAGCGACCTGGCCCCGGGGACCCAGTACTTC
CDR3aa: CASSDLAPGTQYF

j_gene: TRBJ2-4
v_gene: TRBV5-5
abundance: few
d_gene: NA
CDR3nt: TGTGCCAGCAGCCCCCCCGGTGACATTCAGTACTTC
CDR3aa: CASSPPGDIQYF

j_gene: TRBJ2-1
v_gene: TRBV18
abundance: few
d_gene: TRBD2
CDR3nt: TGTGCCAGCTCACCGCCAGGGAGGGATGCACTCAATGAGCAGTTCTTC
CDR3aa: CASSPPGRDALNEQFF

j_gene: TRBJ1-4
v_gene: TRBV6-6
abundance: NA
d_gene: NA
CDR3nt: TGTGCCAGCAGTTCTGAAAAACTGTTTTTT
CDR3aa: CASSSEKLFF

j_gene: TRBJ1-4
v_gene: TRBV5-6
abundance: NA
d_gene: TRBD1
CDR3nt: TGTGCCAGCAGCTCACCCGGGACAGGGTCTGAAAAACTGTATTTT
CDR3aa: CASSSPGTGSEKLYF

j_gene: TRBJ1-6
v_gene: TRBV5-1
abundance: few
d_gene: TRBD1
CDR3nt: TGCGCCAGCACCCTCTGGGGACAGCTAAATTCACCCCTCCACTTT
CDR3aa: CASTLWGQLNSPLHF